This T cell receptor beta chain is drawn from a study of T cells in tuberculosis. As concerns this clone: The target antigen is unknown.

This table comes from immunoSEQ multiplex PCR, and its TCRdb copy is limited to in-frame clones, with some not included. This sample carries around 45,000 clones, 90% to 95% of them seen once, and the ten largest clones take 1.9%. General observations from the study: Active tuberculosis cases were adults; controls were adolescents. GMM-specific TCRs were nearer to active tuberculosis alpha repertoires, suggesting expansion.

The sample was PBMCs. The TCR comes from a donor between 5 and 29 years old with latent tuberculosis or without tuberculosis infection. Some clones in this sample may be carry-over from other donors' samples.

The DNA for the CDR3 is TGTGCCAGCAGTTTTGGGACAGGGGAGGACTACACCTTC. It yields the protein CASSFGTGEDYTF. V gene TRBV27 combines with J gene TRBJ1-2; TRBD1 aligns across 10 bases. This CDR3 region has 13 residues. J was trimmed by 10 bases and V by 3 bases; bases with no gene match: 5. CDR1 is MNHEY and CDR2 is SMNVEV in the germline V gene (reference sequence).